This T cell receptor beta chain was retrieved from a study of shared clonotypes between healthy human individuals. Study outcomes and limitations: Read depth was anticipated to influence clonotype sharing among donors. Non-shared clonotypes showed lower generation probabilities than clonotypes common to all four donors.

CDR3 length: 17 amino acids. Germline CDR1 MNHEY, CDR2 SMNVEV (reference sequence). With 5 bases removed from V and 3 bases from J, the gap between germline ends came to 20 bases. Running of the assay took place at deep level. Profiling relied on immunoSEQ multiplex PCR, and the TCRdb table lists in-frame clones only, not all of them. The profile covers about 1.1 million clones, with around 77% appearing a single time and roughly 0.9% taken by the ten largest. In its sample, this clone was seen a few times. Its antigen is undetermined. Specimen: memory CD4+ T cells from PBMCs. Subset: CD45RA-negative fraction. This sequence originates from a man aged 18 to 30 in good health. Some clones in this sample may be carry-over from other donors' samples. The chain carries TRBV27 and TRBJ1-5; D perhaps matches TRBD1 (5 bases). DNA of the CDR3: TGTGCCAGCAGTCCTCGGGCCGGCCGGGGCTTCAATCAGCCCCAGCATTTT. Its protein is CASSPRAGRGFNQPQHF.